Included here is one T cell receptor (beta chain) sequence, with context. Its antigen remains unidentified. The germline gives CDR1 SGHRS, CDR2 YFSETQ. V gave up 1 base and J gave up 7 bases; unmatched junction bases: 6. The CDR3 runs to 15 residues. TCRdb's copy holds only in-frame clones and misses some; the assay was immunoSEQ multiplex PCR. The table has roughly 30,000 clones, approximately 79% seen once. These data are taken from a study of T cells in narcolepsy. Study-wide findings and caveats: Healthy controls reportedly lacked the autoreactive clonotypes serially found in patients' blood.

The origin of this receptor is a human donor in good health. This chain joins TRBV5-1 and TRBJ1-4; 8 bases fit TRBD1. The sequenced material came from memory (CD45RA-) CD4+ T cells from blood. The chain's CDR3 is CASSLLGQAGEKLFF. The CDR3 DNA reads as TGCGCCAGCAGCTTGTTGGGACAGGCGGGTGAAAAACTGTTTTTT.